This T cell receptor beta chain was observed in a study of blood T cell repertoires in COVID-19. The count of this clone is one. Profiled with immunoSEQ multiplex PCR; TCRdb holds only in-frame clones, not every one. This sample has around 100,000 clones; more than 80% occur once, and the top ten carry about 32%. V lost 5 bases, J lost 3 bases, and 5 bases stayed unmatched. CDR1 and CDR2 (germline): SGHTA, FQGNSA. The CDR3 sequence is 16 residues long. Sequenced sample: peripheral blood. This receptor was taken from a woman aged 80 or older with acute or convalescent COVID-19. The chain recombines TRBV7-2 with TRBJ1-5; the match to TRBD1 covers 12 bases. Written as DNA, the CDR3 is TGTGCCAGCAGCCAGGGGACAGGGGGCACCAATCAGCCCCAGCATTTT. Encoded protein: CASSQGTGGTNQPQHF.